These 20 T cell receptor beta chains were all obtained from the same sample, sequenced in a study of blood T cell repertoires in COVID-19. Sequencing used immunoSEQ multiplex PCR; TCRdb keeps in-frame clones, though not all of them. The top ten hold roughly a sixth of the sample, which has over 50,000 clones, almost 85% seen once. Material for sequencing was peripheral blood. These receptor sequences come from a man aged 55 to 70 with COVID-19, enrolled during active disease.

This clone was detected once. J is TRBJ1-3 and V is TRBV27; D is unresolved. CDR3 length: 15 amino acids. From germline, CDR1 is MNHEY and CDR2 SMNVEV (reference sequence). V was shortened by 6 bases and J by 1 base, with 13 bases between the two germline ends. The CDR3 DNA reads as TGTGCCAGCAGACCCGCGGGGTATTCTGGAAACACCATATATTTT. Its translation is CASRPAGYSGNTIYF.

The rearrangement joins TRBV3-1 (or the pseudogene TRBV3-2) to TRBJ2-3; 7 bases line up with TRBD1. The CDR3 sequence is 15 residues long. The germline gives CDR1 LGHDT, CDR2 YNNKEL (reference sequence). Germline trimming cut 4 bases from V and 4 bases from J; bases unmatched to any gene: 8. The DNA for the CDR3 is TGTGCCAGCAGCCCGTCACAGGGGAGTCCAGATACGCAGTATTTT. Its protein product is CASSPSQGSPDTQYF.

Only one count was recorded for this clone. J is TRBJ2-7 and V is TRBV7-6, with TRBD2 matching 9 bases. Germline CDR1 is SGHVS and CDR2 is FNYEAQ. The CDR3 is made up of 15 amino acids. J lost 0 bases, V lost 6 bases, and 6 bases had no gene match. CDR3 loop: CASRERAGGSYEQYF. For the CDR3, the DNA is TGTGCCAGCAGGGAGAGAGCGGGAGGCTCCTACGAGCAGTACTTC.

J is TRBJ2-5 and V is TRBV30; tentatively, D is TRBD1 (6 bases). Trimming pared 4 bases from V and 2 bases from J, leaving 14 bases between. CDR3 length: 14 amino acids. Germline V CDR1 and CDR2: GTSNPN, SVGIG (reference sequence). The CDR3 region is CAWTQNGQQETQYF. The CDR3, as DNA: TGTGCCTGGACCCAGAACGGACAGCAAGAGACCCAGTACTTC.

This clone was counted only a few times. The chain has TRBV5-1 and TRBJ1-2; D not certain. V lost 0 bases and J 5 bases, leaving 14 bases between the germline ends. CDR1 and CDR2 from the germline V gene are SGHRS and YFSETQ. The CDR3 totals 15 residues. The CDR3 DNA sequence: TGCGCCAGCAGCTTGGGCAACCGGGAGACATATGGCTACACCTTC. Translating it yields CASSLGNRETYGYTF. Complete variable domain (other parts from reference TRBV5-1 and TRBJ1-2): KAGVTQTPRYLIKTRGQQVTLSCSPISGHRSVSWYQQTPGQGLQFLFEYFSETQRNKGNFPGRFSGRQFSNSRSEMNVSTLELGDSALYLCASSLGNRETYGYTFGSGTRLTVV.

This clone was detected a few times. The V gene is TRBV28, the J gene TRBJ1-5; no definite D call. The CDR3 is made up of 15 amino acids. The V gene's germline CDR1 is MDHEN and CDR2 SYDVKM. V lost 7 bases, J lost 2 bases, and 15 bases lay in between. The CDR3 reads CASTHPSGGNQPQHF. The CDR3 nucleotides read TGTGCCAGCACTCACCCCTCCGGGGGCAATCAGCCCCAGCATTTT.

In its sample, this clone was seen once. The rearrangement links TRBV27 to TRBJ2-5, with 11 bases aligning to TRBD2. Germline lookup yields CDR1 MNHEY and CDR2 SMNVEV (reference sequence). V was pared by 4 bases and J by 3 bases, with 4 bases of the junction left unmatched. The CDR3 is 15 amino acids. The CDR3 sequence is CASSSLGLAEETQYF. The CDR3 region has the DNA TGTGCCAGCAGTTCTCTGGGACTAGCGGAAGAGACCCAGTACTTC.

V and J are TRBV12-5 and TRBJ1-3; 9 bases align to TRBD1. Per the germline V gene, CDR1 is LGHNT and CDR2 is FRNRAP. The CDR3 extends over 17 amino acids. J was trimmed by 2 bases and V by 1 base; bases with no gene match: 6. Here the CDR3 DNA reads TGTGCTAGTGGTTTGGGGGGACAGGGCGCGGCTGGAAACACCATATATTTT. Translation gives CASGLGGQGAAGNTIYF.

The genes are TRBV9 and TRBJ2-1; D might be TRBD2 (6 bases). The CDR3 consists of 12 residues. Germline V gene sequence: CDR1 SGDLS, CDR2 YYNGEE. Trimming removed 5 bases from V and 7 bases from J, with 10 bases in between. The CDR3 DNA follows: TGTGCCAGCAGTATTGGGGGGAATGAGCAGTTCTTC. Protein product: CASSIGGNEQFF.

V is TRBV4-2 and J is TRBJ2-5; 12 bases fit TRBD2. The CDR3 length is 16 residues. The germline V gene encodes CDR1 LGHNA and CDR2 YNFKEQ. The V segment lost 4 bases and the J segment 1 base; nucleotides outside the gene matches: 4. This chain's CDR3 is CASSPRLAGAQETQYF. The CDR3 nucleotides read TGTGCCAGCAGCCCCCGACTAGCGGGAGCCCAAGAGACCCAGTACTTC.

The chain is built from TRBV9 and TRBJ1-6; 9 nucleotides line up with TRBD1. The CDR3 runs to 16 residues. In germline, CDR1 is SGDLS, CDR2 YYNGEE. The J segment lost 10 bases and the V segment lost 3 bases, leaving 11 bases of the junction unmatched. The CDR3 coding sequence is TGTGCCAGCAGCGCTGAGGGGGGACAGGGAAACTCACCCCTCCACTTT. Translation gives CASSAEGGQGNSPLHF. The full variable domain, its missing parts supplied by reference TRBV9 and TRBJ1-6, is DSGVTQTPKHLITATGQRVTLRCSPRSGDLSVYWYQQSLDQGLQFLIQYYNGEERAKGNILERFSAQQFPDLHSELNLSSLELGDSALYFCASSAEGGQGNSPLHFGNGTRLTVT.

The chain is built from TRBV6-1 and TRBJ1-6, with TRBD1 as a possible D gene (5 bases). The CDR3 has 16 residues. From germline, CDR1 is MNHNS and CDR2 SASEGT. The ends were cut back, 0 bases at V and 7 bases at J, with 13 bases in the middle. The CDR3 region has the DNA TGTGCCAGCAGTGAAGCCCCCGGGGGACTAAATTCACCCCTCCACTTT. This gives the protein CASSEAPGGLNSPLHF.

This clone was recorded at least ten times. The rearrangement links TRBV5-1 to TRBJ2-7; 8 bases align to TRBD1. Germline values: CDR1 SGHRS, CDR2 YFSETQ. The CDR3 is 15 residues long. V lost 4 bases, J lost 6 bases, and 12 bases stayed unmatched. The CDR3 sequence: CASSRTGTGFFEQYF. CDR3 nucleotide sequence: TGCGCCAGCAGCAGAACCGGGACAGGATTTTTCGAGCAGTACTTC.

The chain recombines TRBV5-1 with TRBJ2-5; possible D gene TRBD1, 6 bases. Germline V gene data show CDR1 as SGHRS and CDR2 as YFSETQ. Trimming took off 7 bases at V and 0 bases at J, with 19 bases between the two ends. The CDR3 contains 16 residues. The DNA of the CDR3 is TGCGCCAGCCAAAACAGGGACCGATCCCACCAAGAGACCCAGTACTTC. It translates to CASQNRDRSHQETQYF.

The sample holds one count of this clone. V usage is TRBV5-6 and J usage is TRBJ2-3; D gene unclear. The CDR3 contains 16 residues. Per the germline V gene, CDR1 is SGHDT and CDR2 is YYEEEE. V was cut by 3 bases and J by 5 bases, with 19 bases left in between. CDR3 residues: CASSSLTDTGRDTQYF. The CDR3 bases are TGTGCCAGCAGCTCGCTGACCGACACCGGTAGAGATACGCAGTATTTT.

This clone was counted once. The chain recombines TRBV7-3 with TRBJ2-3; TRBD2 agrees at 7 bases. The CDR3 totals 16 residues. The V and J ends lost 2 bases and 2 bases, in that order; junction bases with no gene match: 7. Germline V gives CDR1 SGHTA, CDR2 FQGTGA. The CDR3 nucleotides are TGTGCCAGCAGCTTAGGGGGGACTACCCTCACAGATACGCAGTATTTT. Translated: CASSLGGTTLTDTQYF.

Many counts were recorded for this clone. The chain links TRBV5-4 to TRBJ2-7, with a weak D call TRBD1 (6 bases). CDR1 and CDR2 (germline): SGHNT, YYREEE (reference sequence). V was shortened by 4 bases and J by 2 bases, with 13 bases between the two germline ends. CDR3 length: 14 amino acids. CDR3 sequence: CASSPGTFPYEQYF. CDR3 bases: TGTGCCAGCAGCCCCGGGACATTCCCCTACGAGCAGTACTTC.

The V gene is TRBV28, the J gene TRBJ1-1; D not certain. Germline V lookup: CDR1 MDHEN, CDR2 SYDVKM. The CDR3 has 14 amino acids. Trimming pared 3 bases from V and 4 bases from J, leaving 12 bases between. The CDR3 DNA reads TGTGCCAGCAGTTTGGAGGGTGCAGGCACTGAAGCTTTCTTT. This translates into CASSLEGAGTEAFF.

The rearrangement joins TRBV18 to TRBJ2-1; 11 positions agree with TRBD2. Losses at the gene ends were 1 base for V and 0 bases for J; bases not matched to a gene: 5. The V gene's germline CDR1 is KGHSH and CDR2 LQKENI. The CDR3 is 18 amino acids. In nucleotides, the CDR3 is TGTGCCAGCTCACCACGGACTAGCGGGTTAAGCTCCTACAATGAGCAGTTCTTC. This sequence encodes CASSPRTSGLSSYNEQFF.

This chain connects TRBV4-1 to TRBJ2-7; 9 bases align to TRBD2. Germline assignment: CDR1 MGHRA and CDR2 YSYEKL. The ends lost 2 bases at V and 5 bases at J; junction bases unmatched: 19. The CDR3 is 19 residues long. The CDR3 bases are TGCGCCAGCAGCCAAAACAGGAACGACGGGGCGGGAGGGAGGCACGAGCAGTACTTC. Encoded protein: CASSQNRNDGAGGRHEQYF.